This TCR beta chain stems from a study of vaccination and CD4 T cells after COVID-19 (dated by TCRdb to between 2022 and 2023). Study-level background: Every convalescent patient had a positive nasal swab PCR test for SARS-CoV-2, with mild disease in eight to ten patients and severe disease in one. Six males and four females were included in the convalescent cohort, with two Hispanic individuals, seven Caucasians, two Asians and one multiracial person represented. Two doses of either the Pfizer-BioNTech BNT162b2 vaccine (n=8) or the Moderna mRNA-1273 vaccine (n=2) were administered to participants. Post-COVID blood samples from convalescent patients were collected a median of around 100 days after diagnosis, with a range of 35 to 161 days. Post-vaccine blood samples were collected a median of around 2.5 months after the second vaccine dose, ranging from roughly 12 to 250 days. Culture stimuli were overlapping spike peptide pools from SARS-CoV-2 and from the common cold coronaviruses HCoV-NL63, HCoV-OC43 and HCoV-229E. Control cultures used a CEFX viral epitope pool as positive control, an HIV-1 Nef peptide pool as negative control, or no peptide. In around 9 COVID-19 convalescent patients and a few infection-naive healthy vaccine recipients, researchers compared the spike-specific CD4+ TCR repertoire from before mRNA vaccination with the repertoire from after.

V and J are truncated by 5 bases and 1 base respectively, leaving an intervening sequence of 10 bases. The CDR1 and CDR2 encoded by the germline V gene are SGHTA and FQGNSA. From cysteine to phenylalanine, the CDR3 is 14 amino acids long. CDR3 DNA is the only sequence kept; it has 42 bases, read in frame from the first base. Here is what the overall study found, with its caveats: The median count of SARS-CoV-2-reactive clonotypes went up from approximately 22 after infection to 38 after vaccination, although the change was not significant. Among convalescent patients, a median roughly 90% of the SARS-CoV-2-reactive clones seen after vaccination appeared only after vaccination, which suggests priming specific to the vaccine. Of the vaccine-specific clones found in convalescent patients, nearly all (304 of 307) were mono-reactive for SARS-CoV-2 spike instead of being cross-reactive with common cold coronaviruses. Relatively few convalescent patients were included in the study, and early timepoints after natural infection were not analyzed.

This specimen's treatment or condition label, interpreted: roughly ten-day PBMC culture with coronavirus spike peptide pools or control peptides (ViraFEST assay). The ViraFEST assay, used in the study, expanded antigen-specific T cells with peptide pools and then identified the expanded clonotypes through TCR sequencing. Positive SARS-CoV-2 PCR tests in the convalescent patients dated from March to December 2020, before Alpha, Beta and Delta variants emerged in the United States. PBMCs were cultured at a few million per well in IMDM supplemented with about 5.5% human AB serum and 9.5 to 10 IU/ml IL-2, with 9.5 to 10 ug/ml peptide pools added. On days 3 and 7, half of the culture medium was replaced with fresh IL-2-containing medium. After around 11 days of culture, CD4+ T cells were isolated by negative selection with the EasySep CD4+ T cell isolation kit. Ficoll-Paque Plus gradient centrifugation was used to isolate PBMCs from whole blood, and the isolated PBMCs were then either used fresh or cryopreserved at -140C. In general, triplicate wells were set up for every culture condition.

This clonotype has just a few counts. The antigen it recognizes is unknown. Per-base quality was not reported, and no clone a single base away is much larger than it. The library was generated by PCR. At the Johns Hopkins FTIC core, DNA from the cultured CD4+ T cells underwent TCR sequencing with the Oncomine TCR Beta short-read assay. Genomic DNA was extracted from the cultured CD4+ T cells with the QIAamp micro DNA kit. The Oncomine TCR Beta libraries from cultured CD4+ T cells were pooled using unique dual indexes and then sequenced on an Illumina iSeq 100. Per the original workflow: Non-productive sequences were removed, and CDR3s not starting with C, not ending with F or W, or shorter than 7 amino acids were discarded. Antigen-specific clonotypes were identified using the MANAFEST web application through comparison of peptide-stimulated wells with reference and other culture wells. An FDR below 0.05, an odds ratio above 5, and a productive frequency above 0.1% in at least two of three replicate wells were required for clones to be considered positive. Clonotypes that were significantly expanded in both SARS-CoV-2 spike wells and at least one common cold coronavirus spike condition were defined as cross-reactive. CDR3 homology was assessed with Levenshtein distances (stringdist) and unrooted phylogenetic trees (ape) in R version 3.6.1. The public reads were run again by TCRdb, first through fastp at Q25 and then through MiXCR, and only productive beta chains were kept. Every CDR3 protein is listed once, alongside the most common genes and DNA of its rows. TCRdb assigned the V and J calls; the authors' analysis was not used. Here the sample has roughly 3,800 distinct CDR3 sequences; 16% occur a single time. The top ten clonotypes cover just under 20% of the sample.

The sequenced sample consisted of CD4+ T cells from blood, cultured in vitro. The V and J segments used are TRBV7-2 and TRBJ2-3; tentative D gene TRBD2, with 5 bases matching. The sequence derives from a human donor who had recovered from COVID-19. The CDR3 region has the sequence CASSPGGGTDTQYF. The bases read TGTGCCAGCAGCCCAGGAGGTGGCACAGATACGCAGTATTTT.